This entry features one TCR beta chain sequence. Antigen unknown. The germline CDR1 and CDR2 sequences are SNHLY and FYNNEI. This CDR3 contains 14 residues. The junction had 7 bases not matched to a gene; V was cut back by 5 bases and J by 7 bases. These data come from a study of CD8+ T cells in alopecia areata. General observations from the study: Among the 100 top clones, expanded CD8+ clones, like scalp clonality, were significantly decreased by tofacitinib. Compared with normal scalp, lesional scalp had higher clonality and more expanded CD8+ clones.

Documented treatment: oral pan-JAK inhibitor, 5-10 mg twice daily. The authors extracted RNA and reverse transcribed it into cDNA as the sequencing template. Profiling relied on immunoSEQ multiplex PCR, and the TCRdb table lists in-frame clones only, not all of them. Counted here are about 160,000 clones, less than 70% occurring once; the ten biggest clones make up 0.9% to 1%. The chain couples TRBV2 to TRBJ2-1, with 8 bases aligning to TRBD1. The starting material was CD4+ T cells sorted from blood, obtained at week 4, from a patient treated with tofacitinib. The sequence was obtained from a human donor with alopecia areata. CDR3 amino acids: CASSKDRGSNEQFF. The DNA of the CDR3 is TGTGCCAGCAGTAAAGACAGGGGTTCGAATGAGCAGTTCTTC.